The T cell receptor (beta chain) under discussion was sequenced for a study of T cell responses to AZD1222 COVID-19 vaccine. Germline V gene sequence: CDR1 SQVTM, CDR2 ANQGSEA. The germline V and J ends were trimmed by 1 base and 4 bases, with 11 bases remaining between them. CDR3 length: 14 residues. Libraries were prepared by immunoSEQ multiplex PCR; TCRdb keeps only in-frame clonotypes and omits some of them. The sample yields 80,000 to 90,000 clones, over 85% seen once. Study-level findings and limits: Spike-spanning, vaccine-associated CD4 TCRs were dominant at 160-218 and 743-854. Only a handful of AZD1222 recipients were seropositive at baseline.

This clone is a singleton in its sample. Antigen: not known. This sequence originates from an adult in good health. The source was peripheral blood, collected on day 0 of AZD1222 vaccination. The rearrangement links TRBV29-1 to TRBJ2-1; D is possibly TRBD1 or TRBD2 (5 bases each). The CDR3, as DNA: TGCAGCGTTGAAGGTAGGGACGAGTACAATGAGCAGTTCTTC. As protein: CSVEGRDEYNEQFF.